This entry describes one T cell receptor (beta chain). TCRdb's table, derived via immunoSEQ multiplex PCR, lists solely in-frame clones and lacks some. The sample shows some 100,000 clones, about 80% of them seen only once. The data derive from a study of blood T cell repertoires in COVID-19. Overall study context: Some COVID-19 samples were acute and others convalescent; all came from the United States, Italy and Spain. Sample material is recorded as cDNA or gDNA derived from T cells, B-cell-depleted T cells, or PBMCs.

Deletions cut 3 bases from V and 2 bases from J, with 8 bases between. This CDR3 is 13 amino acids long. Per germline, CDR1 GTSNPN and CDR2 SVGIG (reference sequence). Source material: peripheral blood. This receptor was taken from a woman aged 70 to 79 with acute or convalescent COVID-19. J is TRBJ1-5 and V is TRBV30; D is perhaps TRBD1 (5 bases). In DNA form, the CDR3 reads TGTGCCTGGAGAGGGGCAGGCAATCAGCCCCAGCATTTT. It translates to CAWRGAGNQPQHF.